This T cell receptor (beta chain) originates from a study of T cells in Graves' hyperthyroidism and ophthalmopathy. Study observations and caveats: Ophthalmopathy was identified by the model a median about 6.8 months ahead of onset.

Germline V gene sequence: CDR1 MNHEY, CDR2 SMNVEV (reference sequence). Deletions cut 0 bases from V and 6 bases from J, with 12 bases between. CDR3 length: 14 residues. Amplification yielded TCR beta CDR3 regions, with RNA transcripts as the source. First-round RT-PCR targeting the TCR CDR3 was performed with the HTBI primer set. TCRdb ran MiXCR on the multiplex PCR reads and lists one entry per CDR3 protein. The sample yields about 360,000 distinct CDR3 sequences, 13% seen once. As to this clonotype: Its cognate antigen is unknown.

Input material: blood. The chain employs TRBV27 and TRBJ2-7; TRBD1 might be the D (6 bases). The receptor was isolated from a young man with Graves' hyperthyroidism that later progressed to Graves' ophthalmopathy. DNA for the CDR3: TGTGCCAGCAGTTTATCCGCAGGGGCTTCCGAGCAGTACTTC. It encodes CASSLSAGASEQYF.